What follows is one T cell receptor (beta chain) and its context. What this receptor recognizes is not known. The record has no base qualities; no much larger clone is one base away. These data belong to a study of CD8+CD57+ T cells in acquired aplastic anemia listed by TCRdb under 2018. About the investigation overall: Extracted DNA from sorted CD4+ and CD8+ cells averaged approximately 3 ug, ranging from roughly 0.17 to 27.4 ug. A CD8+CD57+ expansion meant a frequency higher than the mean frequency seen in healthy subjects.

Study-wide conclusions, independent of this receptor: Between patients and healthy controls, no significant difference in CD8+ Simpson's diversity was found (P=0.060). Although under 35 CD8+ CDR3 sequences were shared by patients and controls, these sequences appeared highly expressed in patients and within the immunodominant clones of patients.

The germline V end is reduced by 4 bases and the J end by 4 bases; junction bases left unmatched: 5. CDR1 LNHDA and CDR2 SQIVND are derived from the germline V gene (reference sequence). From its cysteine to its phenylalanine, the CDR3 spans 14 amino acids. Only the CDR3 portion is preserved as DNA: 42 bases, with reading frame beginning at the first base. Profiling of TCR beta VDJ combinations and CDR3 sequences used genomic DNA as the template. An Illumina HiSeq 2000 was the platform used for TCR repertoire sequencing. As for how the authors treated the data: Repertoire assessment relied on Simpson's diversity index, CDR3 size and DJ length profiles, and TRBV/TRBJ rearrangement plots. Whichever DNA sequence was most abundant in the deep sequencing data was defined as the immunodominant clone. CDR3 amino acid sequences were checked for sharing between subjects and were compared against published repertoires and the VDJdb database. The public reads were reanalyzed by TCRdb: fastp trimming at Q25, MiXCR alignment, in-frame beta chains only. Each entry is one CDR3 protein sequence, shown with its most common DNA and genes. TCRdb, rather than the study authors, made the V and J calls. In all, the sample holds hundreds of thousands of distinct CDR3 sequences, and around 82% of those were seen once. The ten biggest clones cover approximately 40% of the sample.

Patients chosen for sequencing had shown expansion of CD8+CD57+ cells by flow cytometry. Severe acquired aplastic anemia was diagnosed in all patients according to International Study of Aplastic Anemia and Agranulocytosis and Camitta criteria. No therapy had been received by the patients at the time of blood sampling. The study deep-sequenced TCR repertoires of sorted CD4+ and CD8+ blood T cells from severe aplastic anemia patients and healthy subjects. In the USA, patient enrollment took place under clinicaltrials.gov protocols 00001620, 01623167, 00001397, 00071045, 00081523 and 00961064. Ficoll-Paque density gradient centrifugation was used to isolate peripheral blood mononuclear cells. CD4+ and CD8+ T cells were sorted by FACS or magnetic beads before DNA extraction.

The rearranged chain carries TRBV19 and TRBJ1-1; 8 junctional bases match TRBD1. The specimen sequenced was sorted CD4+, CD8+, or CD8+CD57+ T cells (not recorded which) from PBMCs. The clonotype comes from a human donor with aplastic anemia. The nucleotides read TGTGCCAGTAGTAGGGACAGGAGGACCACTGAAGCTTTCTTT. It encodes CASSRDRRTTEAFF. With all but the CDR3 taken from the reference TRBV19 and TRBJ1-1 genes, the full variable domain is: DGGITQSPKYLFRKEGQNVTLSCEQNLNHDAMYWYRQDPGQGLRLIYYSQIVNDFQKGDIAEGYSVSREKKESFPLTVTSAQKNPTAFYLCASSRDRRTTEAFFGQGTRLTVV.